This TCR beta chain was documented in a study of PD-1 blockade in classical Hodgkin lymphoma. Every patient had relapsed following autologous stem cell transplantation, and cohorts differed in brentuximab vedotin exposure. Concerning this clone itself: The antigen is unknown.

V was trimmed by 0 bases and J by 4 bases, leaving 13 bases between them. From germline, CDR1 is GTSNPN and CDR2 SVGIG (reference sequence). This CDR3 spans 15 amino acids. Repertoires were generated with immunoSEQ multiplex PCR, while TCRdb's copy carries only in-frame clones and drops some. This repertoire shows some 90,000 clones, around nine tenths found once; its top ten account for approximately 2.5%. Study-level points and caveats: Differences between repertoires have undefined causes, possibly disease activity or prior therapy.

The chain has TRBV30 and TRBJ1-5; D remains unclear. Sample: peripheral blood mononuclear cells (PBMCs), taken before the second cycle of nivolumab. The sequence came from a human donor with classical Hodgkin lymphoma. The CDR3 bases are TGTGCCTGGAGTGTCCCTAATTACCCTAATCAGCCCCAGCATTTT. It specifies CAWSVPNYPNQPQHF.